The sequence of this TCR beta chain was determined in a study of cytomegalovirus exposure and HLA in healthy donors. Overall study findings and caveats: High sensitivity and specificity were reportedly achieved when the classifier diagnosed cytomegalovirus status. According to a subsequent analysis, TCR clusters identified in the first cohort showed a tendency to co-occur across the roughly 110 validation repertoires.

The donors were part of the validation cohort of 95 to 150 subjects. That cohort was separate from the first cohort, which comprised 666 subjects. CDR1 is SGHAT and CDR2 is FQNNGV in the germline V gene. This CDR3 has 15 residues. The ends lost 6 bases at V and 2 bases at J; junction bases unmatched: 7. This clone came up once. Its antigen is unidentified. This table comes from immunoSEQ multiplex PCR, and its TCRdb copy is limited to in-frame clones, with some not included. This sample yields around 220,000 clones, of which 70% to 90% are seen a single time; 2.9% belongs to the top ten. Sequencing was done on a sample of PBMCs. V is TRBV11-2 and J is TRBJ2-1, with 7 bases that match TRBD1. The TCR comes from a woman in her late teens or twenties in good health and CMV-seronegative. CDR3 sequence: CASRRIGGPYNEQFF. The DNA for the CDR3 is TGTGCCAGCAGACGTATAGGGGGCCCCTACAATGAGCAGTTCTTC.